The next 8 T cell receptor beta chains were all read from a single sample in a study of blood T cell repertoires in COVID-19. The repertoire was sequenced with immunoSEQ multiplex PCR; TCRdb's copy has only in-frame clones and lacks some. The sample holds 130,000 to 150,000 clones, about four fifths seen once. Sequenced sample: peripheral blood. All receptors come from a man aged 65 to 85 who had recovered from COVID-19.

This clone was counted only a few times. The chain combines TRBV4-1 with TRBJ2-7; 10 bases are a match to TRBD2. V lost 2 bases and J lost 1; bases outside the gene matches: 5. The CDR3 consists of 16 residues. Germline assignment: CDR1 MGHRA and CDR2 YSYEKL. In nucleotides, the CDR3 is TGCGCCAGCAGCCAACCTAGCGGGAGCCCTTCCTACGAGCAGTACTTC. This encodes CASSQPSGSPSYEQYF.

The chain links TRBV11-3 to TRBJ2-5, with 8 bases that match TRBD2. CDR1 is SGHNT, CDR2 YENEEA, per germline. J lost 2 bases, V lost 5 bases, and 7 bases had no gene match. This CDR3 contains 15 residues. CDR3 sequence reads: CASSLGGAPQETQYF. DNA for the CDR3: TGTGCCAGCAGCCTCGGGGGGGCACCACAAGAGACCCAGTACTTC.

This clone was picked up one time. The V gene is TRBV13, the J gene TRBJ2-1, with 7 bases lining up with TRBD2. This CDR3 contains 15 residues. V shed 6 bases and J 7 bases; nucleotides not matched to a gene: 12. CDR1 and CDR2 from the germline V gene are PRHDT and FYEKMQ (reference sequence). This CDR3 reads CASSKGLGGKNEQFF. The DNA for the CDR3 is TGTGCCAGCAGTAAGGGCCTGGGGGGGAAGAATGAGCAGTTCTTC.

The chain links TRBV6-4 to TRBJ2-2; TRBD1 aligns across 8 bases. CDR1 is MRHNA and CDR2 is SNTAGT in the germline V gene. The CDR3 contains 16 residues. J was trimmed by 6 bases and V by 0 bases; bases with no gene match: 6. CDR3 loop: CASSDSSYRGAGELFF. CDR3 in DNA: TGTGCCAGCAGTGACTCGAGTTACAGGGGGGCCGGGGAGCTGTTTTTT.

A few counts support this clone. V usage is TRBV5-6 and J usage is TRBJ2-3, with 7 bases fitting TRBD2. The CDR3 totals 12 residues. Germline assignment: CDR1 SGHDT and CDR2 YYEEEE. J lost 10 bases, V lost 0 bases, and 2 bases had no gene match. The CDR3: CASSLAGLPQYF. CDR3 bases: TGTGCCAGCAGCTTGGCGGGACTACCGCAGTATTTT. Full variable domain (outside the CDR3, taken from reference TRBV5-6 and TRBJ2-3): DAGVTQSPTHLIKTRGQQVTLRCSPKSGHDTVSWYQQALGQGPQFIFQYYEEEERQRGNFPDRFSGHQFPNYSSELNVNALLLGDSALYLCASSLAGLPQYFGPGTRLTVL.

V is TRBV27 and J is TRBJ2-1, with D possibly being TRBD2 (5 bases). Trimming removed 8 bases from V and 5 bases from J, with 19 bases in between. This CDR3 comprises 15 residues. Germline V gene lookup returns CDR1 MNHEY and CDR2 SMNVEV (reference sequence). CDR3 nucleotide sequence: TGTGCCAGCCGACCCCCCGGGAAATGGGACAATGAGCAGTTCTTC. It encodes CASRPPGKWDNEQFF.

This clone was counted ten times or more. This specimen includes other DNA sequences encoding the same CDR3. This chain uses TRBV5-6 with TRBJ2-2, with a tentative D call TRBD1 (6 bases). There are 14 residues in the CDR3. Germline-derived CDR1 and CDR2 are SGHDT and YYEEEE. The ends were cut back, 3 bases at V and 5 bases at J, with 11 bases in the middle. Here the CDR3 reads CASSSPQGTGELFF. The DNA of the CDR3 is TGTGCCAGCAGCTCGCCACAGGGTACCGGGGAGCTGTTTTTT. The full variable domain, in which reference TRBV5-6 and TRBJ2-2 provide the parts outside the CDR3, is DAGVTQSPTHLIKTRGQQVTLRCSPKSGHDTVSWYQQALGQGPQFIFQYYEEEERQRGNFPDRFSGHQFPNYSSELNVNALLLGDSALYLCASSSPQGTGELFFGEGSRLTVL.

The V and J genes are TRBV7-8 and TRBJ2-2, with TRBD2 identical over 10 bases. The CDR3 length is 15 residues. V lost 5 bases and J lost 9; bases outside the gene matches: 9. Per germline, CDR1 SGHVS and CDR2 FQNEAQ. CDR3 region: CASSALLAGVRELFF. CDR3 bases: TGTGCCAGCAGCGCCCTGCTAGCGGGAGTTCGGGAGCTGTTTTTT.